This TCR beta chain was recovered during a study of shared clonotypes between healthy human individuals. As for the study in general: A donor's plate count was three for CD4 naive and three for CD4 memory; CD8 naive had two and CD8 memory one.

Assay used: immunoSEQ multiplex PCR; TCRdb lists only in-frame clones, some missing. The sample consists of 2 million to 2.5 million clones, approximately 95% of them appearing once. Study-wide results and caveats: Naive subsets, compared against memory subsets, generally had larger estimated richness values.

CDR3 size: 15 residues. Trimming took 5 bases from V and 0 from J, leaving 11 bases between them. Germline assignment: CDR1 SGHTA and CDR2 FQGTGA. Notes on this clone: Its antigen is undetermined. The identical CDR3 is also encoded by other nucleotide sequences in the sample.

Sequencing was performed on naive CD4+ T cells from PBMCs. Noted subset: CD45RA+ positively selected. This sequence joins TRBV7-3 and TRBJ2-1; TRBD1 might be the D (6 bases). This receptor was identified in a young man in good health. Some clones in this sample may be carry-over from other donors' samples. CDR3 coding DNA: TGTGCCAGCAGCCGAACAGGGCCCTCCTACAATGAGCAGTTCTTC. Protein: CASSRTGPSYNEQFF. Filled out from reference TRBV7-3 and TRBJ2-1, the complete variable domain reads GAGVSQTPSNKVTEKGKYVELRCDPISGHTALYWYRQSLGQGPEFLIYFQGTGAADDSGLPNDRFFAVRPEGSVSTLKIQRTERGDSAVYLCASSRTGPSYNEQFFGPGTRLTVL.